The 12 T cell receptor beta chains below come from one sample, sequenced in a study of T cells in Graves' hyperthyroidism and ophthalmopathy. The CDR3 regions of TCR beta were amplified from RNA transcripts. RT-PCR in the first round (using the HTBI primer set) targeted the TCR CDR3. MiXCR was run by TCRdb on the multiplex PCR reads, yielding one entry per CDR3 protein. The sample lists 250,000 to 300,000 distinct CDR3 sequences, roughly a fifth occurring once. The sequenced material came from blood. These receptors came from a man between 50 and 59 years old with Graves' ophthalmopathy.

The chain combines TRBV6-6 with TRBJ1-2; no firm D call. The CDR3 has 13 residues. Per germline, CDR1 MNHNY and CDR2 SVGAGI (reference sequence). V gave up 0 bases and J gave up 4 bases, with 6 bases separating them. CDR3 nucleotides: TGTGCCAGCAGTTACTCGAGACCCTATGGCTACACCTTC. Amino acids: CASSYSRPYGYTF.

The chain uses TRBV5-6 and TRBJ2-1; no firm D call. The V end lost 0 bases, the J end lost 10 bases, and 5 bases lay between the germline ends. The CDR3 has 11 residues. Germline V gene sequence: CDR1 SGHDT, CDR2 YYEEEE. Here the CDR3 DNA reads TGTGCCAGCAGCTTGGCCGAGGAGCAGTTCTTC. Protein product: CASSLAEEQFF. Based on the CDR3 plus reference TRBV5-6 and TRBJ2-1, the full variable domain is DAGVTQSPTHLIKTRGQQVTLRCSPKSGHDTVSWYQQALGQGPQFIFQYYEEEERQRGNFPDRFSGHQFPNYSSELNVNALLLGDSALYLCASSLAEEQFFGPGTRLTVL.

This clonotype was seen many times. The CDR3 protein is CASTLGQSYEQYF. The CDR3 nucleotides read TGTGCCAGCACTCTGGGACAATCCTACGAGCAGTACTTC. This sequence joins TRBV6-1 and TRBJ2-7, with D possibly being TRBD1 (6 bases). The CDR3 length is 13 residues. V was clipped by 7 bases and J by 1 base, with 11 bases between them. Germline V lookup: CDR1 MNHNS, CDR2 SASEGT.

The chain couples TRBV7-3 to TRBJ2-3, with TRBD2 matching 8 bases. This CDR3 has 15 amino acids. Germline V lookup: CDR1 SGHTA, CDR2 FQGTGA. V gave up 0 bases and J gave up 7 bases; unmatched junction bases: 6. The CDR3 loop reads CASSLTSTSGNTQYF. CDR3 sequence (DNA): TGTGCCAGCAGCTTAACTTCCACTAGCGGTAATACGCAGTATTTT. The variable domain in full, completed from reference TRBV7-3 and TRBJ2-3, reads GAGVSQTPSNKVTEKGKYVELRCDPISGHTALYWYRQSLGQGPEFLIYFQGTGAADDSGLPNDRFFAVRPEGSVSTLKIQRTERGDSAVYLCASSLTSTSGNTQYFGPGTRLTVL.

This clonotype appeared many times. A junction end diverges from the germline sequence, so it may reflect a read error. The CDR3, as DNA: TGTGCCAGCAGTTTACAGGGGGCGAACCCTGAAGCTTTCTTT. Translating it yields CASSLQGANPEAFF. The chain links TRBV12-3 or TRBV12-4 to TRBJ1-1, with TRBD1 identical over 8 bases. The CDR3 loop spans 14 amino acids.

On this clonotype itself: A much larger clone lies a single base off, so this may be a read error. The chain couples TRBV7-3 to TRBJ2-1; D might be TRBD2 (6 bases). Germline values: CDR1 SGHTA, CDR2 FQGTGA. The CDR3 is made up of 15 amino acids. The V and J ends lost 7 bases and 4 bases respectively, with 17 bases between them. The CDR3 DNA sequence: TGTGCCAGCACCCAAACGTCGGGAGCTTACAATGAGCAGTTCTTC. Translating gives CASTQTSGAYNEQFF.

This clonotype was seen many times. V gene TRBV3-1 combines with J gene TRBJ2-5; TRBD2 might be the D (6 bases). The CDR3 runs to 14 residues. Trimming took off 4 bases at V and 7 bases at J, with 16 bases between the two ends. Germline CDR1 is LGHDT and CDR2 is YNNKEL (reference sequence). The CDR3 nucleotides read TGTGCCAGCAGCCTCCGGACTAATCAGGCGACCCAGTACTTC. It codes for CASSLRTNQATQYF.

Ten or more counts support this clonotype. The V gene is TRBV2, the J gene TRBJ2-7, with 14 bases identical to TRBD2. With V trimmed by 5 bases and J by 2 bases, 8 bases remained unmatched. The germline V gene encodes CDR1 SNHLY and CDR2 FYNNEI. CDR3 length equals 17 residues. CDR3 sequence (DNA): TGTGCCAGCAGTTCCTTAAGGGGACTAGCGGGGGCCTACGAGCAGTACTTC. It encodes CASSSLRGLAGAYEQYF. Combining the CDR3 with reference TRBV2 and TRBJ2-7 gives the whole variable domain EPEVTQTPSHQVTQMGQEVILRCVPISNHLYFYWYRQILGQKVEFLVSFYNNEISEKSEIFDDQFSVERPDGSNFTLKIRSTKLEDSAMYFCASSSLRGLAGAYEQYFGPGTRLTVT.

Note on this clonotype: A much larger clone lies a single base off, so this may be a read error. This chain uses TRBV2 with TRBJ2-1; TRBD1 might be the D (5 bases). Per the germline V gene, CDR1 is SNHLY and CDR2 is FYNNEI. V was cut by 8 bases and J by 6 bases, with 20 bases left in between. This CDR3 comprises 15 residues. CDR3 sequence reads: CASVEDLGPCNEQFF. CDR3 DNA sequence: TGTGCCAGCGTGGAAGATCTGGGGCCCTGCAATGAGCAGTTCTTC.

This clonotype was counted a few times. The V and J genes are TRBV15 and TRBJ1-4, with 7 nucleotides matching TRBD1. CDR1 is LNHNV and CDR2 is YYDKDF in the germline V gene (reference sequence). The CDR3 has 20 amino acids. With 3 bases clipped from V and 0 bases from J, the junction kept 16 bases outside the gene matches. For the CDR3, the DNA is TGTGCCACCAGCAGCGAACAGGGGCCTTTGCTACCTTCAACTAATGAAAAACTGTTTTTT. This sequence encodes CATSSEQGPLLPSTNEKLFF.

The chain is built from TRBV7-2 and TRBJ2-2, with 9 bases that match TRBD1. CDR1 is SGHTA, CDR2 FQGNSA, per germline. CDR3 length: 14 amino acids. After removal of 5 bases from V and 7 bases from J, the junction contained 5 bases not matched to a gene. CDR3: CASSQGTGSGELFF. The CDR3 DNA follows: TGTGCCAGCAGCCAGGGGACAGGGAGCGGGGAGCTGTTTTTT.

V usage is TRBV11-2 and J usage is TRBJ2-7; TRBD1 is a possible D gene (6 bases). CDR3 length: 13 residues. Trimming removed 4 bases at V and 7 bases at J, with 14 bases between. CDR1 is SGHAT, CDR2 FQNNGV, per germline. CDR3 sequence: CASSSGQGREQYF. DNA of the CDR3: TGTGCCAGCAGCTCGGGACAAGGAAGGGAGCAGTACTTC. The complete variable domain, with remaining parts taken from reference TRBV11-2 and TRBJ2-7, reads EAGVAQSPRYKIIEKRQSVAFWCNPISGHATLYWYQQILGQGPKLLIQFQNNGVVDDSQLPKDRFSAERLKGVDSTLKIQPAKLEDSAVYLCASSSGQGREQYFGPGTRLTVT.